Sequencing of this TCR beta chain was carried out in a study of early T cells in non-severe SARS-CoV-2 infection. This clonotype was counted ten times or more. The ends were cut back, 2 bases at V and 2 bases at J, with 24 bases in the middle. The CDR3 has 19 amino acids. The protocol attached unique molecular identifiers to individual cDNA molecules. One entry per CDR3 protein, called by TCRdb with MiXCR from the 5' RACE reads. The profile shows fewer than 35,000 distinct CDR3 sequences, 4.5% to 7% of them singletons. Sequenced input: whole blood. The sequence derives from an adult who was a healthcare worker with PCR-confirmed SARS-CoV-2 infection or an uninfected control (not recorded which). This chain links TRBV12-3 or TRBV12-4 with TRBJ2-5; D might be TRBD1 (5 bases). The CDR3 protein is CASSLRPDRKYYLQETQYF. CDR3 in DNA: TGTGCCAGCAGTTTACGGCCAGACAGAAAATACTACCTTCAAGAGACCCAGTACTTC.